These T cell receptor beta chains were read from a single sample in a study of T cell changes during pregnancy in multiple sclerosis. Sequencing was performed with immunoSEQ multiplex PCR; in TCRdb, only in-frame clones are kept and a portion is missing. The sample includes 35,000 to 50,000 clones, about nine tenths seen only once; the top ten take less than 1.5%. The starting material was CD4+ T cells from peripheral blood mononuclear cells, obtained in the second trimester of pregnancy. These receptors were taken from a female donor with multiple sclerosis, enrolled in a pregnancy study. The CDR3 runs from the conserved cysteine through the conserved F or W. The D gene is left open where the match is weak. The size entry is marked missing in some rows and otherwise reads once, few, many or a size class.

j_gene: TRBJ2-1
d_gene: TRBD2
v_gene: TRBV18
abundance: NA
CDR3aa: CASSPQDSGRAWFF
CDR3nt: TGTGCCAGCTCACCACAGGATAGCGGGAGGGCCTGGTTCTTC

j_gene: TRBJ2-4
d_gene: TRBD2
v_gene: TRBV19
abundance: NA
CDR3aa: CASSAGLAGEEGAKNIQYF
CDR3nt: TGTGCCAGTAGTGCGGGACTAGCGGGAGAAGAGGGGGCCAAAAACATTCAGTACTTC

j_gene: TRBJ1-2
d_gene: NA
v_gene: TRBV7-9
abundance: NA
CDR3aa: CASSGTTNYGYTF
CDR3nt: TGTGCCAGCAGTGGGACAACTAACTATGGCTACACCTTC

j_gene: TRBJ2-5
d_gene: TRBD1
v_gene: TRBV19
abundance: once
CDR3aa: CASSPPGRGFETQYF
CDR3nt: TGTGCCAGTAGCCCCCCGGGCAGGGGGTTTGAGACCCAGTACTTC

j_gene: TRBJ2-7
d_gene: TRBD1
v_gene: TRBV18
abundance: once
CDR3aa: CASSPELTGVSYEQYF
CDR3nt: TGTGCCAGCTCACCAGAGTTAACAGGGGTCTCCTACGAGCAGTACTTC

j_gene: TRBJ2-5
d_gene: TRBD1
v_gene: TRBV7-6
abundance: once
CDR3aa: CASSLARGTGGQETQYF
CDR3nt: TGTGCCAGCAGCTTAGCGAGGGGGACAGGGGGCCAAGAGACCCAGTACTTC

j_gene: TRBJ1-5
d_gene: NA
v_gene: TRBV7-2
abundance: NA
CDR3aa: CASSLRGNQPQHF
CDR3nt: TGTGCCAGCAGCTTACGGGGGAATCAGCCCCAGCATTTT

j_gene: TRBJ1-2
d_gene: NA
v_gene: TRBV5-1
abundance: once
CDR3aa: CASSVGQGVTFGYTF
CDR3nt: TGCGCCAGCAGCGTAGGTCAGGGTGTAACGTTTGGCTACACCTTC

j_gene: TRBJ2-7
d_gene: NA
v_gene: TRBV5-6
abundance: NA
CDR3aa: CASSLDRGGNEQYF
CDR3nt: TGTGCCAGCAGCTTGGACAGGGGGGGTAACGAGCAGTACTTC

j_gene: TRBJ2-1
d_gene: NA
v_gene: TRBV18
abundance: NA
CDR3aa: CASSPRVHEQFF
CDR3nt: TGTGCCAGCTCACCCCGGGTCCATGAGCAGTTCTTC

j_gene: TRBJ2-1
d_gene: TRBD2
v_gene: TRBV19
abundance: NA
CDR3aa: CASRPGTSGHNEQFF
CDR3nt: TGTGCCAGTAGGCCCGGGACTAGCGGGCACAATGAGCAGTTCTTC

j_gene: TRBJ2-1
d_gene: TRBD2
v_gene: TRBV7-3
abundance: NA
CDR3aa: CASSSLAGAGGNEQFF
CDR3nt: TGTGCCAGCAGCTCACTAGCGGGAGCTGGGGGGAATGAGCAGTTCTTC

j_gene: TRBJ2-7
d_gene: NA
v_gene: TRBV6-1
abundance: NA
CDR3aa: CASRLDRTYEQYF
CDR3nt: TGTGCCAGCAGGCTTGACAGAACCTACGAGCAGTACTTC

j_gene: TRBJ2-1
d_gene: TRBD1
v_gene: TRBV19
abundance: NA
CDR3aa: CASRQTGDYNEQFF
CDR3nt: TGTGCCAGTAGACAGACAGGGGACTACAATGAGCAGTTCTTC

j_gene: TRBJ2-7
d_gene: TRBD1
v_gene: TRBV28
abundance: once
CDR3aa: CASSSPQGAYEQYF
CDR3nt: TGTGCCAGCAGTTCGCCGCAGGGGGCCTACGAGCAGTACTTC

j_gene: TRBJ1-2
d_gene: NA
v_gene: TRBV2
abundance: NA
CDR3aa: CASSRGAETKGYTF
CDR3nt: TGTGCCAGCAGTAGGGGCGCGGAGACGAAAGGCTACACCTTC

j_gene: TRBJ2-3
d_gene: TRBD2
v_gene: TRBV18
abundance: NA
CDR3aa: CASSPTSGPWVDAQYF
CDR3nt: TGTGCCAGCTCACCTACTAGCGGGCCCTGGGTGGATGCGCAGTATTTT

j_gene: TRBJ2-3
d_gene: NA
v_gene: TRBV5-1
abundance: NA
CDR3aa: CASSIGGSATDTQYF
CDR3nt: TGCGCCAGCAGCATAGGCGGCTCGGCTACAGATACGCAGTATTTT

j_gene: TRBJ1-2
d_gene: TRBD1
v_gene: TRBV6-5
abundance: NA
CDR3aa: CASSSDRAPYGYTF
CDR3nt: TGTGCCAGCAGTTCCGACAGGGCTCCTTATGGCTACACCTTC

j_gene: TRBJ2-5
d_gene: TRBD1
v_gene: TRBV5-1
abundance: NA
CDR3aa: CASSPGTGGRETQYF
CDR3nt: TGCGCCAGCAGCCCAGGGACAGGGGGTCGGGAGACCCAGTACTTC

j_gene: TRBJ1-3
d_gene: NA
v_gene: TRBV9
abundance: NA
CDR3aa: CASSTTFEVRSGNTIYF
CDR3nt: TGTGCCAGCAGCACTACGTTCGAGGTGCGCTCTGGAAACACCATATATTTT

j_gene: TRBJ2-1
d_gene: TRBD2
v_gene: TRBV9
abundance: few
CDR3aa: CASSVGLAGVSGHEQFF
CDR3nt: TGTGCCAGCAGCGTAGGGCTAGCGGGAGTTTCGGGCCATGAGCAGTTCTTC

j_gene: TRBJ2-5
d_gene: NA
v_gene: TRBV7-2
abundance: NA
CDR3aa: CASSLAAGWETQYF
CDR3nt: TGTGCCAGCAGCTTAGCTGCAGGGTGGGAGACCCAGTACTTC

j_gene: TRBJ1-2
d_gene: TRBD1
v_gene: TRBV7-6
abundance: NA
CDR3aa: CASSLEGQFGYTF
CDR3nt: TGTGCCAGCAGCTTAGAGGGACAGTTCGGCTACACCTTC

j_gene: TRBJ2-5
d_gene: TRBD1
v_gene: TRBV19
abundance: NA
CDR3aa: CASSRETGGIGQETQYF
CDR3nt: TGTGCCAGTAGTAGGGAGACAGGGGGCATTGGCCAAGAGACCCAGTACTTC

j_gene: TRBJ1-5
d_gene: NA
v_gene: TRBV18
abundance: NA
CDR3aa: CASSGNRDQPQHF
CDR3nt: TGTGCCAGCTCAGGAAACAGGGATCAGCCCCAGCATTTT

j_gene: TRBJ1-6
d_gene: NA
v_gene: TRBV9
abundance: NA
CDR3aa: CASSVGSENSPLHF
CDR3nt: TGTGCCAGCAGCGTAGGAAGTGAGAATTCACCCCTCCACTTT

j_gene: TRBJ2-6
d_gene: NA
v_gene: TRBV30
abundance: once
CDR3aa: CAWSVAGAGANVLTF
CDR3nt: TGTGCCTGGAGTGTAGCAGGGGCTGGGGCCAACGTCCTGACTTTC

j_gene: TRBJ2-2
d_gene: NA
v_gene: TRBV5-6
abundance: NA
CDR3aa: CASLWGADTGELFF
CDR3nt: TGTGCCAGCCTGTGGGGAGCGGACACCGGGGAGCTGTTTTTT

j_gene: TRBJ1-2
d_gene: TRBD1
v_gene: TRBV2
abundance: NA
CDR3aa: CASSLDRVDGYTF
CDR3nt: TGTGCCAGCAGTTTAGACAGGGTCGATGGCTACACCTTC

j_gene: TRBJ2-2
d_gene: NA
v_gene: TRBV29-1
abundance: NA
CDR3aa: CSVKPGPGELFF
CDR3nt: TGCAGCGTTAAACCAGGGCCCGGGGAGCTGTTTTTT

j_gene: TRBJ2-5
d_gene: TRBD2
v_gene: TRBV2
abundance: NA
CDR3aa: CASSEVGLAKETQYF
CDR3nt: TGTGCCAGCAGTGAAGTTGGACTAGCCAAAGAGACCCAGTACTTC

j_gene: TRBJ2-1
d_gene: NA
v_gene: TRBV14
abundance: NA
CDR3aa: CASSQVIGNEQFF
CDR3nt: TGTGCCAGCAGCCAAGTAATCGGCAATGAGCAGTTCTTC

j_gene: TRBJ2-7
d_gene: NA
v_gene: TRBV28
abundance: NA
CDR3aa: CASSFTRLVPYEQYF
CDR3nt: TGTGCCAGCAGTTTTACTCGACTGGTCCCCTACGAGCAGTACTTC

j_gene: TRBJ2-5
d_gene: NA
v_gene: TRBV6-1
abundance: once
CDR3aa: CASKTKSWGGETQYF
CDR3nt: TGTGCCAGCAAGACCAAGAGTTGGGGGGGCGAGACCCAGTACTTC

j_gene: TRBJ1-2
d_gene: NA
v_gene: TRBV11-2
abundance: NA
CDR3aa: CASSLDLSRFHTF
CDR3nt: TGTGCCAGCAGCTTAGATCTAAGTCGGTTTCACACCTTC

j_gene: TRBJ1-5
d_gene: TRBD1
v_gene: TRBV30
abundance: NA
CDR3aa: CAWSPPSGGYQPQHF
CDR3nt: TGTGCCTGGAGTCCGCCCTCAGGGGGCTATCAGCCCCAGCATTTT

j_gene: TRBJ2-1
d_gene: TRBD2
v_gene: TRBV6-6
abundance: NA
CDR3aa: CASSYAGGSDEQFF
CDR3nt: TGTGCCAGCAGTTACGCGGGAGGGTCCGATGAGCAGTTCTTC

j_gene: TRBJ2-3
d_gene: TRBD2
v_gene: TRBV15
abundance: NA
CDR3aa: CATSRGTSNTDTQYF
CDR3nt: TGTGCCACCAGCAGAGGGACTAGTAACACAGATACGCAGTATTTT

j_gene: TRBJ2-3
d_gene: TRBD2
v_gene: TRBV5-6
abundance: NA
CDR3aa: CASSSTSGRATDTQYF
CDR3nt: TGTGCCAGCAGCTCGACTAGCGGGAGGGCCACAGATACGCAGTATTTT

j_gene: TRBJ2-1
d_gene: NA
v_gene: TRBV11-3
abundance: NA
CDR3aa: CASSQGGEQFF
CDR3nt: TGTGCCAGCAGTCAAGGGGGTGAGCAGTTCTTC

j_gene: TRBJ2-7
d_gene: NA
v_gene: TRBV4-2
abundance: NA
CDR3aa: CASSQVSANSYEQYF
CDR3nt: TGTGCCAGCAGCCAAGTTTCCGCGAACTCCTACGAGCAGTACTTC

j_gene: TRBJ2-5
d_gene: NA
v_gene: TRBV11-2
abundance: NA
CDR3aa: CASSRDTKETQYF
CDR3nt: TGTGCCAGTTCCCGGGACACTAAAGAGACCCAGTACTTC

j_gene: TRBJ2-3
d_gene: NA
v_gene: TRBV4-2
abundance: few
CDR3aa: CASSQGPRAVDTQYF
CDR3nt: TGTGCCAGCAGCCAGGGCCCGAGGGCAGTAGATACGCAGTATTTT

j_gene: TRBJ2-1
d_gene: NA
v_gene: TRBV4-1
abundance: NA
CDR3aa: CASSQEEKFSYNEQFF
CDR3nt: TGCGCCAGCAGCCAAGAAGAGAAATTCTCCTACAATGAGCAGTTCTTC